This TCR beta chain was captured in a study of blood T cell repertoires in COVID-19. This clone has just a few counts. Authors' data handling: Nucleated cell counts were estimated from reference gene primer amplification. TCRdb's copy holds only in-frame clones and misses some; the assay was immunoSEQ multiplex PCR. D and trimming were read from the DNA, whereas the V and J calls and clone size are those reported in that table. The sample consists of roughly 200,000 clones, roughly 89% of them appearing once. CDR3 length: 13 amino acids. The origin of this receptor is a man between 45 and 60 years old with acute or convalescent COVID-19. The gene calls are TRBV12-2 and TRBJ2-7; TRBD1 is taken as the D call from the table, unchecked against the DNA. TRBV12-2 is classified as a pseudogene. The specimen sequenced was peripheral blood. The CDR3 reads CASRSDISYEQYV. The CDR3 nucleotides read TGTGCAAGTCGCTCGGACATATCCTACGAGCAGTACGTC.